The rows below give T cell receptor beta chains drawn from one sample of a study of cytotoxic CD8 clonotypes in ibrutinib-treated CLL. The assay was immunoSEQ multiplex PCR, and TCRdb's table has in-frame clones only and misses some. Among some 310,000 clones listed, almost 80% were seen once. The source was PBMCs, collected before ibrutinib treatment. All receptors derive from a human donor with chronic lymphocytic leukemia. Both conserved end residues are part of each CDR3. Fields, in order: J gene, D gene, clone size, V gene, CDR3 protein, CDR3 DNA. A D gene is named only where the DNA matches it firmly. Expanded clones are given a class, and other clones once, few, many or no size at all.

TRBJ2-1 TRBD2 few TRBV7-2 CASSPRTSGNEQFF TGTGCCAGCAGCCCCCGGACTAGCGGCAATGAGCAGTTCTTC
TRBJ1-5 TRBD1 few TRBV6-6 CASSSTGEDQPQHF TGTGCCAGCAGTTCCACAGGGGAGGATCAGCCCCAGCATTTT
TRBJ2-4 TRBD1 - TRBV14 CASSHATGVAKNIQYF TGTGCCAGCAGCCATGCAACAGGGGTGGCCAAAAACATTCAGTACTTC
TRBJ1-3 - - TRBV11-2 CASSTLLRFSGNTIYF TGTGCCAGCAGCACCTTGCTGAGGTTCTCTGGAAACACCATATATTTT
TRBJ1-2 - - TRBV5-6 CASSSNHLRGANYGYTF TGTGCCAGCAGCTCTAACCACCTTCGAGGAGCTAACTATGGCTACACCTTC
TRBJ1-3 - once TRBV15 CATSRDVQGNTIYF TGTGCCACCAGCAGAGATGTACAGGGAAACACCATATATTTT
TRBJ1-4 - once TRBV7-2 CASSLVGVGHPAQKLFF TGTGCCAGCAGCTTAGTAGGGGTGGGGCACCCAGCTCAAAAACTGTTTTTT
TRBJ2-5 TRBD1 - TRBV9 CASRSRQGNQETQYF TGTGCCAGCAGGTCCAGACAGGGAAACCAAGAGACCCAGTACTTC
TRBJ2-7 - - TRBV18 CASSLTRAGEQYF TGTGCCAGCTCACTAACCCGGGCGGGGGAGCAGTACTTC
TRBJ2-7 TRBD1 few TRBV6-5 CASSRTGSGYEQYF TGTGCCAGCAGCCGGACAGGGTCTGGTTACGAGCAGTACTTC
TRBJ2-7 - - TRBV19 CASSIGGLNYEQYF TGTGCCAGTAGTATAGGAGGATTAAACTACGAGCAGTACTTC
TRBJ2-2 - - TRBV4-2 CASSLGNTGELFF TGTGCCAGCAGCCTCGGGAACACCGGGGAGCTGTTTTTT
TRBJ2-7 - - TRBV28 CASSPNNIYEQYF TGTGCCAGCAGTCCCAACAATATCTACGAGCAGTACTTC
TRBJ1-2 - - TRBV2 CASHGRYYGYTF TGTGCCAGCCACGGGCGGTACTATGGCTACACCTTC
TRBJ2-7 - - TRBV30 CAWTGEVAYEQYF TGTGCCTGGACAGGGGAGGTTGCCTACGAGCAGTACTTC
TRBJ2-7 TRBD2 - TRBV28 CASSSGGLGSHEQYF TGTGCCAGCAGTTCCGGAGGACTAGGATCTCACGAGCAGTACTTC
TRBJ1-2 - once TRBV9 CASSVNERQTDFYGYTF TGTGCCAGCAGCGTAAATGAGAGACAGACCGATTTTTATGGCTACACCTTC
TRBJ2-2 - - TRBV20-1 CSAGQPGELFF TGCAGTGCTGGACAGCCCGGGGAGCTGTTTTTT
TRBJ2-7 TRBD1 - TRBV15 CATSKTLRDRVPEQYF TGTGCCACCAGCAAAACCCTCCGGGACAGGGTCCCCGAGCAGTACTTC
TRBJ2-3 TRBD2 - TRBV4-3 CASSQDPSGRAGDTQYF TGCGCCAGCAGCCAGGATCCTAGCGGGAGGGCCGGAGATACGCAGTATTTT
TRBJ2-3 TRBD2 once TRBV28 CASSFPREGLDTDTQYF TGTGCCAGCAGTTTTCCCCGAGAAGGACTAGACACAGATACGCAGTATTTT
TRBJ1-5 TRBD1 few TRBV10-3 CAIRGTAGVDQPQHF TGTGCCATCAGAGGGACAGCCGGGGTGGATCAGCCCCAGCATTTT
TRBJ1-5 TRBD1 - TRBV10-3 CAIRQGVEQPQHF TGTGCCATCCGACAGGGGGTTGAACAGCCCCAGCATTTT
TRBJ2-7 TRBD2 few TRBV12-5 CASGSKLAGGPDEQYF TGTGCTAGTGGATCAAAACTAGCGGGAGGGCCTGACGAGCAGTACTTC
TRBJ2-1 TRBD2 - TRBV4-1 CASSQVTAGVVYNEQFF TGCGCCAGCAGCCAAGTGACGGCGGGAGTGGTCTACAATGAGCAGTTCTTC
TRBJ2-7 - - TRBV13 CASNEKPSHEQYF TGTGCCAGCAATGAAAAACCTTCCCACGAGCAGTACTTC
TRBJ1-1 - once TRBV19 CASSIRAENTEAFF TGTGCCAGTAGTATACGGGCAGAGAACACTGAAGCTTTCTTT
TRBJ2-7 TRBD2 - TRBV4-2 CASSQTYPGLASYEQYF TGTGCCAGCAGCCAAACCTATCCGGGACTAGCGTCCTACGAGCAGTACTTC
TRBJ1-4 TRBD1 - TRBV9 CASSVGLLGGRATNEKLFF TGTGCCAGCAGCGTAGGCTTATTAGGGGGCAGGGCAACTAATGAAAAACTGTTTTTT
TRBJ1-2 TRBD1 - TRBV6-5 CASSRQGGDYGYTF TGTGCCAGCAGTCGACAGGGTGGGGACTATGGCTACACCTTC
TRBJ2-5 - - TRBV18 CASSPSGGNQETQYF TGTGCCAGCTCACCAAGTGGGGGAAACCAAGAGACCCAGTACTTC
TRBJ2-5 - - TRBV4-3 CASSQALQETQYF TGCGCCAGCAGCCAAGCTTTGCAAGAGACCCAGTACTTC
TRBJ1-3 - - TRBV7-2 CASSPILLSNTIYF TGTGCCAGCAGTCCAATTCTTCTATCCAACACCATATATTTT
TRBJ2-1 - - TRBV5-1 CASSLVASDVFF TGCGCCAGCAGCTTGGTGGCTAGCGACGTTTTCTTC
TRBJ1-2 - - TRBV7-2 CASSSGGEGGYTF TGTGCCAGCAGCTCCGGTGGGGAGGGAGGCTACACCTTC
TRBJ1-2 TRBD1 few TRBV6-5 CASSYYGTGPLSYTF TGTGCCAGCAGTTACTACGGGACAGGGCCATTGAGCTACACCTTC
TRBJ2-1 - - TRBV4-1 CASSQEMGYQQFF TGCGCCAGCAGCCAAGAGATGGGGTATCAGCAGTTCTTC
TRBJ1-5 - - TRBV6-5 CASSYSRDSNQPQHF TGTGCCAGCAGTTACTCACGGGATAGCAATCAGCCCCAGCATTTT
TRBJ1-2 TRBD1 - TRBV12-5 CASGTGTGYGYTF TGTGCTAGTGGTACCGGGACAGGCTATGGCTACACCTTC
TRBJ2-1 TRBD1 - TRBV7-2 CASSLSQGVHEQFF TGTGCCAGCAGCCTATCACAGGGGGTCCATGAGCAGTTCTTC
TRBJ1-1 TRBD1 few TRBV4-2 CASSQGDRDTEAFF TGTGCCAGCAGCCAGGGGGACAGGGACACTGAAGCTTTCTTT
TRBJ2-1 TRBD2 - TRBV27 CASTARGQTRIAGVPEQFF TGTGCCAGCACCGCTCGTGGGCAGACCCGTATAGCGGGAGTTCCTGAGCAGTTCTTC
TRBJ2-1 - - TRBV7-8 CASSLTWFNNEQFF TGTGCCAGCAGCCTAACATGGTTCAACAATGAGCAGTTCTTC
TRBJ2-1 - - TRBV18 CASSPYRDLLNEQFF TGTGCCAGCTCACCTTACCGGGACCTCTTGAATGAGCAGTTCTTC
TRBJ1-1 TRBD1 - TRBV5-4 CASSPRTGGLSEAFF TGTGCCAGCAGCCCTAGGACAGGGGGCCTTTCTGAAGCTTTCTTT
TRBJ1-5 - - TRBV19 CASSQGVRPVFF TGTGCCAGTAGTCAGGGTGTACGCCCGGTTTTTTTT
TRBJ2-1 - - TRBV2 CASSEAGRAGNEQFF TGTGCCAGCAGTGAAGCGGGCAGGGCCGGGAATGAGCAGTTCTTC